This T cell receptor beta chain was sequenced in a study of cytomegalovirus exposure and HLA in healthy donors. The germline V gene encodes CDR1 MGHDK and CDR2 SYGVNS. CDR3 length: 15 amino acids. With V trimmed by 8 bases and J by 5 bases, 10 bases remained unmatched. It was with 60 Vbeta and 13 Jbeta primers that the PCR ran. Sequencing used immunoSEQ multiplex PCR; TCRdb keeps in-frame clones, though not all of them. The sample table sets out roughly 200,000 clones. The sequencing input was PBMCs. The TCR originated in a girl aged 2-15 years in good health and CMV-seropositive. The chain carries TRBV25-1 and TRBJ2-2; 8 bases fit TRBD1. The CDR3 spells CASASWTGKTGELFF. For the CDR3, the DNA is TGTGCCAGCGCCAGCTGGACAGGGAAAACCGGGGAGCTGTTTTTT.